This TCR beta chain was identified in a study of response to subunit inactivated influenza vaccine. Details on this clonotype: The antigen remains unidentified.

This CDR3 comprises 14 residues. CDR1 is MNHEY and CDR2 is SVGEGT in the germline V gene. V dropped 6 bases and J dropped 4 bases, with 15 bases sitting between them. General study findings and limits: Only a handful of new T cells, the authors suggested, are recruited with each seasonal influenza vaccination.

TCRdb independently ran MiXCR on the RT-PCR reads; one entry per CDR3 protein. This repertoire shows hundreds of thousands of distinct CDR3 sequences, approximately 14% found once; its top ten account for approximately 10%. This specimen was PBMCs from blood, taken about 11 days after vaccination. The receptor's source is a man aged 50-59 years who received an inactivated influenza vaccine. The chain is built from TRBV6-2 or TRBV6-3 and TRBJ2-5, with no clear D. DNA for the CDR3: TGTGCCAGCAGCCACGTGGTCCACGGAGAGACCCAGTACTTC. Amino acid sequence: CASSHVVHGETQYF.